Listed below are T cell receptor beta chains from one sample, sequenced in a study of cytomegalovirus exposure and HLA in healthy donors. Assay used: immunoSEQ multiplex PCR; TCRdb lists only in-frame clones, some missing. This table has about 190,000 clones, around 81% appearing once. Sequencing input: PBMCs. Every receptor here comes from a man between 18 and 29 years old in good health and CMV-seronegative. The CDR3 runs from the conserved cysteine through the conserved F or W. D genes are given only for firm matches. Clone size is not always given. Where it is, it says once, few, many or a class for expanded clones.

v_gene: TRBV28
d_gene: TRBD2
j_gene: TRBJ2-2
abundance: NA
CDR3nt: TGTGCCAGCAGTTTAGGTCTAGCGGGAGGGGACGGGGAGCTGTTTTTT
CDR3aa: CASSLGLAGGDGELFF

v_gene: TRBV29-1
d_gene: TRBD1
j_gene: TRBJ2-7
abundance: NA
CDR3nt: TGCAGCGTTTTCGGGACAGGGAACTCCTACGAGCAGTACTTC
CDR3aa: CSVFGTGNSYEQYF

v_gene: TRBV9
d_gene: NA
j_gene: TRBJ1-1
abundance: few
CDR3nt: TGTGCCAGCAGCACGGGGGGCTGGACTGAAGCTTTCTTT
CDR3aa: CASSTGGWTEAFF

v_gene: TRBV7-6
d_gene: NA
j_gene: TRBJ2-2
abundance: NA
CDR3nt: TGTGCCAGCAGCCTAAACAGGGCCGGGGAGCTGTTTTTT
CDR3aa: CASSLNRAGELFF

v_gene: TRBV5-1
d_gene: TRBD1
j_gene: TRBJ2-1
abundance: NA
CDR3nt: TGCGCCAGCAGCTGGGCCTGGACAGGGGGAAATGAGCAGTTCTTC
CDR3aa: CASSWAWTGGNEQFF

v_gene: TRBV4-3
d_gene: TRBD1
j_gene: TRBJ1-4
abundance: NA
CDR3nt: TGCGCCAGCAGCCAAGCCCCGGGACAGAATGAAAAACTGTTTTTT
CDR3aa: CASSQAPGQNEKLFF

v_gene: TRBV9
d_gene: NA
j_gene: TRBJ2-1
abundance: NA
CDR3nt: TGTGCCAGCAGCGTAGACCCACCCGGGGAGCAGTTCTTC
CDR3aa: CASSVDPPGEQFF

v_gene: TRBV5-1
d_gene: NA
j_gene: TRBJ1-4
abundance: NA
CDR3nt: TGCGCCAGCAGTCCAGCAGTGGGGGCCGGTGAAAAACTGTTTTTT
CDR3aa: CASSPAVGAGEKLFF

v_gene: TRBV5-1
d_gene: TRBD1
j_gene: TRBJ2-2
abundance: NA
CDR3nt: TGCGCCAGCAGCCGGACAGGGGACGACACCGGGGAGCTGTTTTTT
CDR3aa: CASSRTGDDTGELFF

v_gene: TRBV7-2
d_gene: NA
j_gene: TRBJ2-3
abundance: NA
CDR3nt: TGTGCCAGCAGCTTCGGGCAGGGGACAGATACGCAGTATTTT
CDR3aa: CASSFGQGTDTQYF

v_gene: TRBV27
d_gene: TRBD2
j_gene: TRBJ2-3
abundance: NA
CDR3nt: TGTGCCAGCAGTTTTGGGGGGGAAACAGATACGCAGTATTTT
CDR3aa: CASSFGGETDTQYF

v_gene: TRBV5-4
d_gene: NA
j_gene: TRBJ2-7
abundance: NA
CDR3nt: TGTGCCACCGCGACAGGAACCTACGAGCAGTACTTC
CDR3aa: CATATGTYEQYF

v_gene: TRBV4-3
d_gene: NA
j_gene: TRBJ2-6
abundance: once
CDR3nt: TGCGCCAGCAGCCAAGTCGTTGGGCAGGGAGGAACTCCTGGGGCCAACGTCCTGACTTTC
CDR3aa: CASSQVVGQGGTPGANVLTF

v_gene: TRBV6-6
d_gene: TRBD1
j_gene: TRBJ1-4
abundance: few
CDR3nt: TGTGCCAGCAGCCCGGGACAGGGATATGAAAAACTGTTTTTT
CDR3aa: CASSPGQGYEKLFF

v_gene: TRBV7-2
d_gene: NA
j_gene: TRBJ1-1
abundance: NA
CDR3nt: TGTGCCAGCAGCTTAATACAGCTGAACACTGAAGCTTTCTTT
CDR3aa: CASSLIQLNTEAFF

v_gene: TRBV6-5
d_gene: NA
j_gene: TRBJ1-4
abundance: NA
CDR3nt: TGTGCCAGCAGTTCACACCCCGCAACTAATGAAAAACTGTTTTTT
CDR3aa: CASSSHPATNEKLFF

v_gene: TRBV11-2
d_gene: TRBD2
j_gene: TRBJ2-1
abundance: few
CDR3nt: TGTGCCAGCAGCTCCCCAACTAGCGGGAGATCATCCTACAATGAGCAGTTCTTC
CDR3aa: CASSSPTSGRSSYNEQFF

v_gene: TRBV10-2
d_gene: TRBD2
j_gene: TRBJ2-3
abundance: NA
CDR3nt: TGCGCCAGCAGTGAGACTAGCGGGGGGGCATGGGAGAGCACAGATACGCAGTATTTT
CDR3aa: CASSETSGGAWESTDTQYF

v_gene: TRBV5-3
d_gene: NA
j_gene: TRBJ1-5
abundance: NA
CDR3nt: TGTGCCAGAACCTCGGGAGGGAAGGGCAATCAGCCCCAGCATTTT
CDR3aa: CARTSGGKGNQPQHF

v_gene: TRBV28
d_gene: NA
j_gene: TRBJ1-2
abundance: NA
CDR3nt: TGTGCCAGCACCCAGAGCCGGACGGGGTATGGCTACACCTTC
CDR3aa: CASTQSRTGYGYTF

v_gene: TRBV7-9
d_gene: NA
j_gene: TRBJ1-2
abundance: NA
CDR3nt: TGTGCCAGCAGCTCACTAGCTCGGGGGAACTATGGCTACACCTTC
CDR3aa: CASSSLARGNYGYTF

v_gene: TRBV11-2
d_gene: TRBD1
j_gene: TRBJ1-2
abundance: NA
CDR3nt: TGTGCCAGCAGCTTCTCCCGGGACAGGGAGGGCTATGGCTACACCTTC
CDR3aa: CASSFSRDREGYGYTF

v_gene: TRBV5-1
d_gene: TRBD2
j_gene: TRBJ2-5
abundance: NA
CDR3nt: TGCGCCAGCAGCTTATTCGGGGGGAGGGAGACCCAGTACTTC
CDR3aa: CASSLFGGRETQYF

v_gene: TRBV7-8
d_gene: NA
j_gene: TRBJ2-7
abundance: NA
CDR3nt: TGTGCCAGCAGCTTAGGGGGCGGCTCGGGGGACGAGCAGTACTTC
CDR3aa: CASSLGGGSGDEQYF

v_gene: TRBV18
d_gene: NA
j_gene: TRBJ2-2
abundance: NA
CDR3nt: TGTGCCAGCTCACCGCCGACAGGCACGAACACCGGGGAGCTGTTTTTT
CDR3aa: CASSPPTGTNTGELFF

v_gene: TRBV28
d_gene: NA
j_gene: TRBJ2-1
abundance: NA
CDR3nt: TGTGCCAGCATCCCACGGGACTCAGCCTATGAGCAGTTCTTC
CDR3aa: CASIPRDSAYEQFF

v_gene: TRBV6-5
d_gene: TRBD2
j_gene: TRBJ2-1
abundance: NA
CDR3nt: TGTGCCAGCAGTTACTCCTGGACTAGCGGGAGCGATGAGCAGTTCTTC
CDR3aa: CASSYSWTSGSDEQFF

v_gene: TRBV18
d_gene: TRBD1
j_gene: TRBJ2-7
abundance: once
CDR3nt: TGTGCCAGCTCACCCCCGAACCGGGACAGGGGGTACGAGCAGTACTTC
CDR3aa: CASSPPNRDRGYEQYF

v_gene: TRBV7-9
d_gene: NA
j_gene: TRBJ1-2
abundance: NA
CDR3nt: TGTGCCAGCAGCTTTTACACAGAGGGCTACACCTTC
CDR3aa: CASSFYTEGYTF

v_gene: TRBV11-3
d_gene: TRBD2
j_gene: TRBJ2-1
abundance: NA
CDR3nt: TGTGCCAGCAGCTCGGCGGGAGTTTACAATGAGCAGTTCTTC
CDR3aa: CASSSAGVYNEQFF

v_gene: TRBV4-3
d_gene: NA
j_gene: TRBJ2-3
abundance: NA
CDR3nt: TGCGCCAGCAGCCTAGGGGGATTGGCAGATACGCAGTATTTT
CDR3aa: CASSLGGLADTQYF

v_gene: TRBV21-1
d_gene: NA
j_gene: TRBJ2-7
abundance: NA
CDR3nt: TGTGCCAGCAGCAAGACAGGACAGGGTAGGTCTACAATCTACGAGCAGTACTTC
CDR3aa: CASSKTGQGRSTIYEQYF

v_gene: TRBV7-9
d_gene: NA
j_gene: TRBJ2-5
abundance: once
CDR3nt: TGTGCCAGCAGCCAAGGCCAGGGCCAAGAGACCCAGTACTTC
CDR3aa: CASSQGQGQETQYF

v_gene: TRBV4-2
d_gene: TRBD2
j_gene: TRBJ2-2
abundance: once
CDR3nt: TGTGCCAGCAGCCAAGACATAGCGGGAGGGCCCGGGGAGCTGTTTTTT
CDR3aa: CASSQDIAGGPGELFF

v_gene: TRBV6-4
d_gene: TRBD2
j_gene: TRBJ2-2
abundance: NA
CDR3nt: TGTGCCAGCAGTGTAATGGCGGGGGGCCAGAACACCGGGGAGCTGTTTTTT
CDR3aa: CASSVMAGGQNTGELFF

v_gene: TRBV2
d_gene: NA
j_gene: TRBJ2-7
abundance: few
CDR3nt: TGTGCCGTAAGGGACAACTCCTACGAGCAGTACTTC
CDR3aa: CAVRDNSYEQYF

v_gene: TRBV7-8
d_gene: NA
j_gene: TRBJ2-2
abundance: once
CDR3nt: TGTGCCAGCAGCGGGACGAGGGAGGGAGGGGGTTTTGTGGAGCTGTTTTTT
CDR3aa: CASSGTREGGGFVELFF

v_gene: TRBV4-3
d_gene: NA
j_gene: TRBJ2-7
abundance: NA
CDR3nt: TGCGCCAGCAGCCGTCAACAGGGAGCAGGTGACTACGAGCAGTACTTC
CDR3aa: CASSRQQGAGDYEQYF

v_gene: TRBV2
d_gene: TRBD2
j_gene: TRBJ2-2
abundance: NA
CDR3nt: TGTGCCAGCAGTGAGTTGGCGGGAGGAACCGGGGAGCTGTTTTTT
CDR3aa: CASSELAGGTGELFF

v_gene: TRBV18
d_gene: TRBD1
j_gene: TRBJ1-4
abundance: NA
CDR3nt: TGTGCCAGCTCACTATCCCACCTGGGACAGGGGAATGAAAAACTGTTTTTT
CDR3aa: CASSLSHLGQGNEKLFF

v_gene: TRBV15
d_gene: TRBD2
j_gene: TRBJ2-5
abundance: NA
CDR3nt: TGTGCCACCAGCAATAGCGGGAGTGGCCGAGAGACCCAGTACTTC
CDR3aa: CATSNSGSGRETQYF

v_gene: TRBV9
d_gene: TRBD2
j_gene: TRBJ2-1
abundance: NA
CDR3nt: TGTGCCAGCAGCAGGGGACTACCAAACAATGAGCAGTTCTTC
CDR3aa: CASSRGLPNNEQFF

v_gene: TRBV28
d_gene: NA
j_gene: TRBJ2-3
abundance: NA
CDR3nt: TGTGCCAGCAGTCCCTACCCGGAGGCCCGACACACAGATACGCAGTATTTT
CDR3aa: CASSPYPEARHTDTQYF

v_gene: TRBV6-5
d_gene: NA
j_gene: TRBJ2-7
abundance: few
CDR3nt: TGTGCCAGCAGTAGAGAGACAGGCTACGAGCAGTACTTC
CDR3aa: CASSRETGYEQYF

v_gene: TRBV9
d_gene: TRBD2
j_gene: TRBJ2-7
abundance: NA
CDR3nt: TGTGCCAGCAGCGGTAGCGGGAGGGCCCACGAGCAGTACTTC
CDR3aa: CASSGSGRAHEQYF

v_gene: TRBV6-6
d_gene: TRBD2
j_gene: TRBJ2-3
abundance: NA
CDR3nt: TGTGCCAGCCTCACCCGGGGGGGGGCCAGCACAGATACGCAGTATTTT
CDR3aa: CASLTRGGASTDTQYF

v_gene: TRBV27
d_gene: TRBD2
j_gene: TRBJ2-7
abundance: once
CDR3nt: TGTGCCAGCAGTCTTCGGGGGGGGCTCGAGCAGTACTTC
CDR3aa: CASSLRGGLEQYF

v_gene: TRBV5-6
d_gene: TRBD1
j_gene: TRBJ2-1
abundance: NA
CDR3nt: TGTGCCAGCAGCTTCCTCACGGGACAGGGGAATGAGCAGTTCTTC
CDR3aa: CASSFLTGQGNEQFF

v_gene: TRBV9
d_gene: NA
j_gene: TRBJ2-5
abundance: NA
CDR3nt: TGTGCCAGCAGCGTAGTAGGGGGTTCCCAAGAGACCCAGTACTTC
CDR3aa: CASSVVGGSQETQYF

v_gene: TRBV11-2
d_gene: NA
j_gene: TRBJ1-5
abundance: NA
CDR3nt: TGTGCCAGCAGCTTAGACCTAGGGGGTAATCAGCCCCAGCATTTT
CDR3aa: CASSLDLGGNQPQHF

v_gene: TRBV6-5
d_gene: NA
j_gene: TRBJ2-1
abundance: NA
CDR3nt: TGTGCCAGCAGTTATAGACAGGCTATCTCCTACAATGAGCAGTTCTTC
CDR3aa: CASSYRQAISYNEQFF

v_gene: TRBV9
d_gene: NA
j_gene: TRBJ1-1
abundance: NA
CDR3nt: TGTGCCAGCTCGTGGGGGGGGAACACTGAAGCTTTCTTT
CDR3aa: CASSWGGNTEAFF

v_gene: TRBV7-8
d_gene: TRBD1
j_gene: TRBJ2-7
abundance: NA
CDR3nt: TGTGCCAGCAGCCGTCACCCAGGGGGCGCCCCTTACGAGCAGTACTTC
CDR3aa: CASSRHPGGAPYEQYF